Listed below are T cell receptor beta chains from one sample, sequenced in a study of a mutant IDH1 vaccine in newly diagnosed glioma. Some clones are missing from TCRdb's copy, which holds only in-frame ones; the method was immunoSEQ multiplex PCR. The sample has 25,000 to 40,000 clones; approximately 89% are singletons. Their antigens are not known. The source was PBMCs, collected from a glioma patient whose treatment included an IDH1 peptide vaccine. These TCRs come from a man aged 40-49 years with glioma. CDR3s include the opening cysteine and the closing phenylalanine or tryptophan. Fields, in order: D gene, V gene, clone size, J gene, CDR3 DNA, CDR3 protein. D genes are given only for firm matches. For some rows the clone size is stated as once, few or many, or as a class when expanded; others skip it.

d_gene: NA
v_gene: TRBV5-4
abundance: few
j_gene: TRBJ2-1
CDR3nt: TGTGCCAGCAGCCTTATGGGGGATACCTACAATGAGCAGTTCTTC
CDR3aa: CASSLMGDTYNEQFF

d_gene: TRBD1
v_gene: TRBV29-1
abundance: NA
j_gene: TRBJ1-1
CDR3nt: TGCAGCGTTGTCGGGACAGGGGGCTGGAACACTGAAGCTTTCTTT
CDR3aa: CSVVGTGGWNTEAFF

d_gene: NA
v_gene: TRBV7-2
abundance: NA
j_gene: TRBJ2-7
CDR3nt: TGTGCCAGCAGCTTGACTGACACCTACGAGCAGTACTTC
CDR3aa: CASSLTDTYEQYF

d_gene: NA
v_gene: TRBV19
abundance: NA
j_gene: TRBJ1-4
CDR3nt: TGTGCCAGTGGGCCGATTAATGAAAAACTGTTTTTT
CDR3aa: CASGPINEKLFF

d_gene: NA
v_gene: TRBV7-7
abundance: NA
j_gene: TRBJ1-4
CDR3nt: TGTGCCAGCAGCCCTCAACTCTCAACTAATGAAAAACTGTTTTTT
CDR3aa: CASSPQLSTNEKLFF

d_gene: TRBD1
v_gene: TRBV7-2
abundance: NA
j_gene: TRBJ1-5
CDR3nt: TGTGCCGGCAGCAGGACAGGAAACCAGCCCCAGCATTTT
CDR3aa: CAGSRTGNQPQHF

d_gene: TRBD2
v_gene: TRBV5-4
abundance: NA
j_gene: TRBJ2-1
CDR3nt: TGTGCCAGCAGCTTGGTAGCGGGGCCCTACAATGAGCAGTTCTTC
CDR3aa: CASSLVAGPYNEQFF

d_gene: NA
v_gene: TRBV18
abundance: NA
j_gene: TRBJ2-3
CDR3nt: TGTGCCAGCTCACCAGGAGGGGGCGAGGCAGATACGCAGTATTTT
CDR3aa: CASSPGGGEADTQYF

d_gene: NA
v_gene: TRBV6-4
abundance: NA
j_gene: TRBJ2-2
CDR3nt: TGTGCCAGCAAGGAGGGATCTGACACCGGGGAGCTGTTTTTT
CDR3aa: CASKEGSDTGELFF

d_gene: TRBD1
v_gene: TRBV10-3
abundance: NA
j_gene: TRBJ2-1
CDR3nt: TGTGCCATCAGTGCACCGGGACAGGGGCGCTCGGGCTCCTACAATGAGCAGTTCTTC
CDR3aa: CAISAPGQGRSGSYNEQFF

d_gene: NA
v_gene: TRBV7-8
abundance: once
j_gene: TRBJ1-1
CDR3nt: TGTGCCAGCAGCCACGGGACCCAGGCCTTTGAAGCTTTCTTT
CDR3aa: CASSHGTQAFEAFF

d_gene: NA
v_gene: TRBV2
abundance: NA
j_gene: TRBJ1-2
CDR3nt: TGTGCCAGCAGTCCTCAAAGAAACTATGGCTACACCTTC
CDR3aa: CASSPQRNYGYTF

d_gene: NA
v_gene: TRBV5-6
abundance: NA
j_gene: TRBJ1-2
CDR3nt: TGTGCCAGCAGCTACTACAGGAGTAACTATGGCTACACCTTC
CDR3aa: CASSYYRSNYGYTF

d_gene: NA
v_gene: TRBV19
abundance: NA
j_gene: TRBJ2-1
CDR3nt: TGTGCCAGTAGTATAGAGGACAGCTCCTACAATGAGCAGTTCTTC
CDR3aa: CASSIEDSSYNEQFF

d_gene: TRBD1
v_gene: TRBV6-1
abundance: once
j_gene: TRBJ2-7
CDR3nt: TGTGCCAGCAGTGTGGACAGGAACTACGAGCAGTACTTC
CDR3aa: CASSVDRNYEQYF

d_gene: NA
v_gene: TRBV28
abundance: NA
j_gene: TRBJ2-6
CDR3nt: TGTGCCAGCAGTCCCGCAGGAACAGGGGCCAACGTCCTGACTTTC
CDR3aa: CASSPAGTGANVLTF

d_gene: NA
v_gene: TRBV7-9
abundance: NA
j_gene: TRBJ2-1
CDR3nt: TGTGCCAGCAGCTCTTCGACAGGACGGGAGCAGTTCTTC
CDR3aa: CASSSSTGREQFF

d_gene: NA
v_gene: TRBV5-1
abundance: few
j_gene: TRBJ2-3
CDR3nt: TGCGCCAGCAGCTTGTCTCCCTCGGTCGGCTTCACAGATACGCAGTATTTT
CDR3aa: CASSLSPSVGFTDTQYF

d_gene: TRBD1
v_gene: TRBV4-1
abundance: NA
j_gene: TRBJ2-5
CDR3nt: TGCGCCAGCAGCCAAGGGGTCCACAGGGGCGCAGAGACCCAGTACTTC
CDR3aa: CASSQGVHRGAETQYF

d_gene: TRBD1
v_gene: TRBV27
abundance: NA
j_gene: TRBJ1-5
CDR3nt: TGTGCCAGCGGAAACAGGGGGGGCCAGCCCCAGCATTTT
CDR3aa: CASGNRGGQPQHF

d_gene: NA
v_gene: TRBV7-9
abundance: NA
j_gene: TRBJ2-7
CDR3nt: TGTGCCAGCGTCAAGATCGCGCTCGACGAGCAGTACTTC
CDR3aa: CASVKIALDEQYF

d_gene: TRBD1
v_gene: TRBV5-1
abundance: NA
j_gene: TRBJ1-5
CDR3nt: TGCGCCAGCAGCTTGGACAGGGGCCAGCCCCAGCATTTT
CDR3aa: CASSLDRGQPQHF

d_gene: NA
v_gene: TRBV5-6
abundance: NA
j_gene: TRBJ1-2
CDR3nt: TGTGCCAGCAGCTACCTAGGCGGGACGGAGGGCTACACCTTC
CDR3aa: CASSYLGGTEGYTF

d_gene: NA
v_gene: TRBV6-5
abundance: NA
j_gene: TRBJ1-1
CDR3nt: TGTGCCAGCAGTTACTCGCGGGGCCGGAACACTGAAGCTTTCTTT
CDR3aa: CASSYSRGRNTEAFF

d_gene: TRBD2
v_gene: TRBV11-1
abundance: NA
j_gene: TRBJ2-3
CDR3nt: TGTGCCAGCAGCTTCCTAGCGGGAGTGCGGGCTGATACGCAGTATTTT
CDR3aa: CASSFLAGVRADTQYF

d_gene: NA
v_gene: TRBV5-6
abundance: NA
j_gene: TRBJ1-4
CDR3nt: TGTGCCAGCAGCGCAACAGGGATTAATGAAAAACTGTTTTTT
CDR3aa: CASSATGINEKLFF

d_gene: TRBD1
v_gene: TRBV30
abundance: NA
j_gene: TRBJ2-5
CDR3nt: TGTGCCTGGGGGCTGGGACAGGGGGGAGAGACCCAGTACTTC
CDR3aa: CAWGLGQGGETQYF

d_gene: TRBD2
v_gene: TRBV27
abundance: NA
j_gene: TRBJ2-1
CDR3nt: TGTGCCAGCACTCTACTCGGCGGGGGGTCCTACAATGAGCAGTTCTTC
CDR3aa: CASTLLGGGSYNEQFF

d_gene: NA
v_gene: TRBV7-9
abundance: NA
j_gene: TRBJ1-1
CDR3nt: TGTGCCAGCAGCTTCGTTTTGGGTGAAGCTTTCTTT
CDR3aa: CASSFVLGEAFF

d_gene: NA
v_gene: TRBV4-2
abundance: NA
j_gene: TRBJ2-3
CDR3nt: TGTGCCAGCAGCCAAGCGGTGAATTCAGATACGCAGTATTTT
CDR3aa: CASSQAVNSDTQYF

d_gene: TRBD2
v_gene: TRBV9
abundance: few
j_gene: TRBJ2-7
CDR3nt: TGTGCCAGCAGCGGAGGGACTAGCGGGACCCTATACGAGCAGTACTTC
CDR3aa: CASSGGTSGTLYEQYF

d_gene: TRBD1
v_gene: TRBV29-1
abundance: NA
j_gene: TRBJ1-5
CDR3nt: TGCAGCGTGGGGGAGGGACAGGGGGCATATCAGCCCCAGCATTTT
CDR3aa: CSVGEGQGAYQPQHF

d_gene: NA
v_gene: TRBV18
abundance: NA
j_gene: TRBJ1-5
CDR3nt: TGTGCCAGCTCACCTAAGGGTGCCAGTCAGCCCCAGCATTTT
CDR3aa: CASSPKGASQPQHF

d_gene: NA
v_gene: TRBV7-2
abundance: NA
j_gene: TRBJ1-5
CDR3nt: TGTGCCAGCAGCTTAGCGCATGGCGGAGGCAATCAGCCCCAGCATTTT
CDR3aa: CASSLAHGGGNQPQHF

d_gene: TRBD1
v_gene: TRBV15
abundance: NA
j_gene: TRBJ1-2
CDR3nt: TGTGCCACCTCCAGAGAGGAGGGGGCCGACTATGGCTACACCTTC
CDR3aa: CATSREEGADYGYTF

d_gene: NA
v_gene: TRBV7-2
abundance: NA
j_gene: TRBJ1-1
CDR3nt: TGTGCCAGCAGCTACCTTCCGGGACAAGAGACTGAAGCTTTCTTT
CDR3aa: CASSYLPGQETEAFF

d_gene: TRBD1
v_gene: TRBV5-6
abundance: NA
j_gene: TRBJ2-5
CDR3nt: TGTGCCAGCAGCCACACGGGACAGGGGGCCCAGTACTTC
CDR3aa: CASSHTGQGAQYF

d_gene: TRBD1
v_gene: TRBV5-1
abundance: NA
j_gene: TRBJ1-1
CDR3nt: TGCGCCAGCAGCTCGGGACAGCGTTACACTGAAGCTTTCTTT
CDR3aa: CASSSGQRYTEAFF

d_gene: NA
v_gene: TRBV7-2
abundance: NA
j_gene: TRBJ1-1
CDR3nt: TGTGCCAGCAGCCCCTCGACGGGGAACACTGAAGCTTTCTTT
CDR3aa: CASSPSTGNTEAFF

d_gene: NA
v_gene: TRBV5-1
abundance: NA
j_gene: TRBJ2-1
CDR3nt: TGCGCCAGCAGCTTGGGGGACAAGCGGGCCGAAAATGAGCAGTTCTTC
CDR3aa: CASSLGDKRAENEQFF

d_gene: TRBD2
v_gene: TRBV30
abundance: NA
j_gene: TRBJ2-5
CDR3nt: TGTGCCTGGAGTGTAACCAGCGGGGTCCAAGAGACCCAGTACTTC
CDR3aa: CAWSVTSGVQETQYF

d_gene: TRBD2
v_gene: TRBV28
abundance: NA
j_gene: TRBJ2-3
CDR3nt: TGTGCCAGCAGCCAAGCGGGAGGGCGAACAGATACGCAGTATTTT
CDR3aa: CASSQAGGRTDTQYF

d_gene: NA
v_gene: TRBV19
abundance: once
j_gene: TRBJ1-5
CDR3nt: TGTGCCAGTAGTTTGGGCCAGGGGTGGGATCAGCCCCAGCATTTT
CDR3aa: CASSLGQGWDQPQHF

d_gene: NA
v_gene: TRBV4-1
abundance: NA
j_gene: TRBJ1-2
CDR3nt: TGCGCCAGCAGCCAAGATGGGACAAACAACTATGGCTACACCTTC
CDR3aa: CASSQDGTNNYGYTF

d_gene: TRBD2
v_gene: TRBV5-1
abundance: NA
j_gene: TRBJ2-1
CDR3nt: TGCGCCAGCAGCTTGGGACTAGCGGGAAACAATGAGCAGTTCTTC
CDR3aa: CASSLGLAGNNEQFF